This TCR beta chain emerged from a study of response to subunit inactivated influenza vaccine (dated by TCRdb to 2016 to 2019). Concerning the study at large: Deep quantitative profiling of the T cell receptor repertoire was used in the study to follow responses to a trivalent subunit inactivated influenza vaccine.

This clonotype was seen many times. What this receptor recognizes is not known. The record has no base qualities; no much larger clone is one base away. The meaning of the sample's time point label: approximately 40 days after influenza vaccine administration. What the work shows at the level of the full study, not this receptor alone: The authors suggested that each seasonal influenza vaccination may recruit only a limited number of new T cells.

Receptor libraries were prepared by RT-PCR. The data were produced on an Illumina HiSeq 2500. The public reads were reprocessed in TCRdb via fastp at Q25 and MiXCR, keeping in-frame beta chains. CDR3 protein sequences are deduplicated, and each keeps its most common genes and DNA. The sample profile shows under 500,000 distinct CDR3 sequences; approximately 9.9% of them were found once. In total, the top ten clones hold less than 15% of the sample. The germline V gene supplies CDR1 SGHTA and CDR2 FQGNSA. Between the V and J ends, shortened by 5 bases and 1 base respectively, the junction contains 15 bases. The cysteine opens and the phenylalanine closes a CDR3 of 16 amino acids. Only CDR3 DNA is held: 48 bases, read in frame from base 1.

The sequence is built from TRBV7-2 and TRBJ2-4; perhaps TRBD1 is the D gene, with 5 bases matching. The sequencing used PBMCs from blood, collected around seven weeks after vaccination. The receptor was isolated from a man over 45 who received an inactivated influenza vaccine. Donor details come from another sample of the same person, matched by shared clones. The nucleotide sequence is given as TGTGCCAGCAGCGACCGCAGGGATTCGGCCAAAAACATTCAGTACTTC. This codes for CASSDRRDSAKNIQYF.